This TCR beta chain derives from a study of CD8 T cells in ankylosing spondylitis. Preparation of TCR beta libraries was done by quantitative 5'-RACE with molecular barcodes. MiXCR, applied by TCRdb to the 5' RACE reads, yields one record per CDR3 protein. This table holds more than 250,000 distinct CDR3 sequences, around a tenth found once. This clonotype was picked up many times. What it binds is unknown. In germline, CDR1 is DFQATT, CDR2 SNEGSKA (reference sequence). The ends were cut back, 6 bases at V and 4 bases at J, with 24 bases in the middle. CDR3 length equals 16 residues. Study results and caveats: A TCR beta motif of about eight highly homologous variants appeared characteristic of ankylosing spondylitis blood. Researchers report that disease-linked clones proved CD8+ and relatively rare in peripheral blood. Reported data indicate significant enrichment of disease-linked clones within matched ankylosing spondylitis synovial fluid.

The gene calls are TRBV20-1 and TRBJ1-1; D perhaps matches TRBD1 (6 bases). The sequence came from a female donor with ankylosing spondylitis or in good health (not recorded which). The specimen sequenced was blood, either unsorted or a sorted T cell fraction (not recorded which). CDR3 nucleotide sequence: TGCAGTGCGAACACCCTTGGGGGGCGAGGGGTCACTGAAGCTTTCTTT. Translated, it gives CSANTLGGRGVTEAFF.